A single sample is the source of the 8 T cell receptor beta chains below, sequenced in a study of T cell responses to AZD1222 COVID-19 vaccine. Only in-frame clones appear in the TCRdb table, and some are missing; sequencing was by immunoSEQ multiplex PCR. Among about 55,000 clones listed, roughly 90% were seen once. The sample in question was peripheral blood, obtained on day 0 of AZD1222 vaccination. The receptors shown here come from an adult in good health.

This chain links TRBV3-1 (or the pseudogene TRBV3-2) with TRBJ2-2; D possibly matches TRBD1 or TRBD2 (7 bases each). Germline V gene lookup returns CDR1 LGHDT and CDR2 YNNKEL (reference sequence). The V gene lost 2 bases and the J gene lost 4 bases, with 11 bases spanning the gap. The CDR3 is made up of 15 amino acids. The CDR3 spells CASSQQGGFTGELFF. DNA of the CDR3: TGTGCCAGCAGCCAACAGGGGGGGTTCACCGGGGAGCTGTTTTTT.

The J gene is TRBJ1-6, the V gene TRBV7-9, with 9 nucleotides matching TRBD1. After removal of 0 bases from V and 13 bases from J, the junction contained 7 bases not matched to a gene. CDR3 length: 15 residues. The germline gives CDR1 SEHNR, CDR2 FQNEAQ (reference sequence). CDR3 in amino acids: CASSLAGTGLSPLHF. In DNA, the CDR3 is TGTGCCAGCAGCTTAGCGGGGACAGGGCTCTCGCCCCTCCACTTT.

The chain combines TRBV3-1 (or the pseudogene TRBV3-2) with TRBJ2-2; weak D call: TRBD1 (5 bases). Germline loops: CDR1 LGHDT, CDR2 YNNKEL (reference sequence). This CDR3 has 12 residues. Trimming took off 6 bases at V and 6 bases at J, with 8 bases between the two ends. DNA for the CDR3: TGTGCCAGCAGACAACAGGCCGGGGAGCTGTTTTTT. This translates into CASRQQAGELFF.

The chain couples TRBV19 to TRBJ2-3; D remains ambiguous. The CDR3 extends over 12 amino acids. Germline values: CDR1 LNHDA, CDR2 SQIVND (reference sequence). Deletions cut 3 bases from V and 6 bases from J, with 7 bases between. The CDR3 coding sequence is TGTGCCAGTAGTATCGAGGCGGATACGCAGTATTTT. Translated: CASSIEADTQYF.

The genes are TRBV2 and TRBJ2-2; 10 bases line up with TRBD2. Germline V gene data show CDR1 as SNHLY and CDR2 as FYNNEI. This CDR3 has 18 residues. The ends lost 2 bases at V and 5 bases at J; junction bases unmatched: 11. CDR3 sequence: CASSERASGRLLTGELFF. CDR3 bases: TGTGCCAGCAGTGAAAGGGCTAGCGGGAGATTGTTAACCGGGGAGCTGTTTTTT.

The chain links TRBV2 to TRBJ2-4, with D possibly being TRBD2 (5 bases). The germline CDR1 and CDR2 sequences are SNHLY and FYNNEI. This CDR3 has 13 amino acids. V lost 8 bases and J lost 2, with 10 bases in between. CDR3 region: CASDAGSKNIQYF. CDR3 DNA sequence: TGTGCCAGCGATGCGGGTTCCAAAAACATTCAGTACTTC.

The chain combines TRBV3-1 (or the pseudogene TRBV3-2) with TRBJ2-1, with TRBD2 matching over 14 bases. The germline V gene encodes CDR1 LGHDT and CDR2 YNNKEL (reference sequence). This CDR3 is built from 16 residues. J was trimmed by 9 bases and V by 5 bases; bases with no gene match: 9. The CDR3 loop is CASSLGTSGSPSEQFF. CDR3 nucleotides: TGTGCCAGCAGCTTAGGGACTAGCGGGAGTCCCAGTGAGCAGTTCTTC.

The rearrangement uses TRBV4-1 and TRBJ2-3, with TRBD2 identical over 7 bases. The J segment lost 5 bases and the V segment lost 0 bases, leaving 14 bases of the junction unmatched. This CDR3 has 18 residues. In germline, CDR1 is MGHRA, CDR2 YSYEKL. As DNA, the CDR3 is TGCGCCAGCAGCCAAGATCATGGGGGAGGGTTGAGGAGAGATACGCAGTATTTT. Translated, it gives CASSQDHGGGLRRDTQYF.